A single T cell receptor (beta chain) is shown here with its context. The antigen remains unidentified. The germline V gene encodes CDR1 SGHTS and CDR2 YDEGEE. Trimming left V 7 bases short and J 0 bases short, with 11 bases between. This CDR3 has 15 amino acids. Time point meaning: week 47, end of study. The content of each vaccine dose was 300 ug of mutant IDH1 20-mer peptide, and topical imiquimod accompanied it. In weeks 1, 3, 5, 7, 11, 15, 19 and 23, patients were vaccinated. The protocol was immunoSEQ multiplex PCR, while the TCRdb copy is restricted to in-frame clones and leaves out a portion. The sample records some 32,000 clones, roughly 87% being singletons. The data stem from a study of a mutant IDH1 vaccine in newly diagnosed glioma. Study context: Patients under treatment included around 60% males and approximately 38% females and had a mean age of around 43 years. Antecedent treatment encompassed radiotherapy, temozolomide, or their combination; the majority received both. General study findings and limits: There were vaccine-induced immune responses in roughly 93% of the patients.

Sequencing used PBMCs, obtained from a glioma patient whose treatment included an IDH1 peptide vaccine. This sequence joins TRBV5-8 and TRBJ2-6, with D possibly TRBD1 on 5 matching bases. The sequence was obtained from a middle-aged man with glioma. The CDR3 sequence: CASGRVNSGANVLTF. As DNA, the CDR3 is TGTGCCAGCGGCAGGGTAAACTCTGGGGCCAACGTCCTGACTTTC. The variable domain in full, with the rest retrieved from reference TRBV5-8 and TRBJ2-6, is EAGVTQSPTHLIKTRGQQATLRCSPISGHTSVYWYQQALGLGLQFLLWYDEGEERNRGNFPPRFSGRQFPNYSSELNVNALELEDSALYLCASGRVNSGANVLTFGAGSRLTVL.